The next 3 T cell receptor beta chains were all read from a single sample in a study of control samples from healthy donors and cancer patients. The repertoire was sequenced with immunoSEQ multiplex PCR; TCRdb's copy has only in-frame clones and lacks some. The sample yields about 170,000 clones, around 92% seen once. Material: blood. All receptors derive from a woman between 40 and 55 years old in good health.

The V gene is TRBV10-3, the J gene TRBJ1-2; D is unclear. The V end was cut by 10 bases, the J end by 4 bases, with 13 bases between. Germline assignment: CDR1 ENHRY and CDR2 SYGVKD. The CDR3 covers 12 residues. The DNA of the CDR3 is TGTGCCACCCGCAGTTCAGGCTATGGCTACACCTTC. Encoded protein: CATRSSGYGYTF.

The J gene is TRBJ2-7, the V gene TRBV3-1 (or the pseudogene TRBV3-2); D tentatively fits TRBD1 or TRBD2 (6 bases each). Germline CDR1 and CDR2: LGHDT and YNNKEL (reference sequence). Deletions cut 4 bases from V and 6 bases from J, with 13 bases between. This CDR3 is built from 13 residues. The CDR3 reads CASSLGGKGEQYF. The DNA for the CDR3 is TGTGCCAGCAGCCTCGGGGGCAAGGGCGAGCAGTACTTC.

This clone showed up just once. The rearrangement links TRBV5-4 to TRBJ2-5; no definite D call. V was clipped by 4 bases and J by 1 base, with 8 bases between them. This CDR3 comprises 13 residues. Per the germline V gene, CDR1 is SGHNT and CDR2 is YYREEE (reference sequence). In nucleotides, the CDR3 is TGTGCCAGCAGCGTCCGGTTCCAAGAGACCCAGTACTTC. It yields the protein CASSVRFQETQYF.